Included here is one T cell receptor (beta chain) sequence, with context. Its target is not known. The 5'RACE template-switching step produced TCR cDNA and added a universal primer site and UMIs. MiXCR was run by TCRdb on the 5' RACE reads, yielding one entry per CDR3 protein. The sample lists 500,000 to 650,000 distinct CDR3 sequences; 9% to 15% were seen once. Germline loops: CDR1 LGHNA, CDR2 YNFKEQ. The V segment lost 1 base and the J segment 7 bases; nucleotides outside the gene matches: 5. The CDR3 contains 16 residues. This entry belongs to a study of T cells after yellow fever vaccination. Study findings and constraints: Clonotypes shared by both compartments, CD4 and CD8, made up a small share. Most clones from primary vaccination resurfaced after the booster (around 95% CD4, 88% CD8).

This sequence joins TRBV4-2 and TRBJ2-1; TRBD2 agrees at 12 bases. This TCR derives from a man aged 25 to 45 who received the YFV17D yellow fever vaccine. The sequences come from PBMCs, collected on the day of the yellow fever booster vaccination. The CDR3 DNA sequence: TGTGCCAGCAGCCAAGTTTGGACTAGCGGGATTAATGAGCAGTTCTTC. Translation gives CASSQVWTSGINEQFF.